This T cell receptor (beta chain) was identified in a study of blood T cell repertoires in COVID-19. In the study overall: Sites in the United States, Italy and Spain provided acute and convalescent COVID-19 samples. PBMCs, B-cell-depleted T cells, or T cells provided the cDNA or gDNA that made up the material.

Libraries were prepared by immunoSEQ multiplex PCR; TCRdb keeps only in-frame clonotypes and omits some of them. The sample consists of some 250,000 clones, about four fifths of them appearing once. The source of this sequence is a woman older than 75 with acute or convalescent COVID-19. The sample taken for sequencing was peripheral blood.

CDR3 nucleotide sequence: TGTGCCAGCAGCTTGGGGCAGGGGGCGAGGAATGAGCAGTTCTTC. Its protein product is CASSLGQGARNEQFF. The chain employs TRBV5-8 and TRBJ2-1, with TRBD1 matching over 8 bases. V shed 0 bases, J shed 7 bases, and the junction held 6 bases outside the gene matches. The CDR3 is 15 amino acids. In germline, CDR1 is SGHTS, CDR2 YDEGEE.